The present T cell receptor (beta chain) was sequenced within a study of blood T cell repertoires in COVID-19. Looking at the study overall: Samples taken during acute and convalescent COVID-19 were collected in the United States, Italy and Spain.

In the original workflow: Scientists estimated how many nucleated cells there were by amplifying reference gene primers. Profiled with immunoSEQ multiplex PCR; TCRdb holds only in-frame clones, not every one. The V and J calls and the clone size are those of that table, but D and trimming were determined from the DNA. The table lists fewer than 500,000 clones, 86% of them singletons. The CDR3 length is 13 residues. Germline CDR1 SGHTA, CDR2 FQGNSA. Deletions cut 4 bases from V and 1 base from J, with 7 bases between. The chain combines TRBV7-2 with TRBJ1-1, with a possible D match to TRBD1 (5 bases). The receptor was isolated from a woman aged 25 to 39 with active or convalescent COVID-19. Sequenced: peripheral blood. CDR3 residues: CASSSQGNTEAFF. The CDR3 nucleotides are TGTGCCAGCAGCTCCCAGGGGAACACTGAAGCTTTCTTT.